The 7 T cell receptor beta chains below come from one sample, sequenced in a study of cytomegalovirus exposure and HLA in healthy donors. Assay used: immunoSEQ multiplex PCR; TCRdb lists only in-frame clones, some missing. Among around 150,000 clones listed, about 89% were seen once. The sequenced material came from PBMCs. Source of these receptors: a woman under 30 in good health and CMV-seropositive.

This rearrangement joins TRBV29-1 to TRBJ2-1; 9 bases match TRBD2. Germline loops: CDR1 SQVTM, CDR2 ANQGSEA. The trim removed 8 bases at V and 3 bases at J, leaving 11 bases unmatched. The CDR3 length is 15 residues. The CDR3 sequence is CSTRSGGHDYNEQFF. CDR3 sequence (DNA): TGCAGCACCCGAAGCGGGGGGCACGACTACAATGAGCAGTTCTTC.

A few counts support this clone. This chain joins TRBV6-4 and TRBJ2-1, with 12 positions matching TRBD2. With V trimmed by 4 bases and J by 7 bases, 8 bases remained unmatched. The CDR3 is 16 amino acids. CDR1 and CDR2 from the germline V gene are MRHNA and SNTAGT. The CDR3 coding sequence is TGTGCCAGCAGTGGAACCAGCGGGACTAGCGGGAATGAGCAGTTCTTC. Protein product: CASSGTSGTSGNEQFF.

The DNA of the CDR3 is TGTGCCACCAGCAGTAGGGACAGGGGCGGGTATTATGGCTACACCTTC. Protein: CATSSRDRGGYYGYTF. The gene calls are TRBV15 and TRBJ1-2; 10 bases fit TRBD1. V shed 3 bases and J 5 bases; nucleotides not matched to a gene: 9. CDR1 and CDR2 (germline): LNHNV, YYDKDF (reference sequence). The CDR3 is 16 amino acids.

The chain carries TRBV6-1 and TRBJ1-2; TRBD1 agrees at 7 bases. Trimming took 6 bases from V and 8 from J; bases not matched to a gene: 9. CDR1 is MNHNS and CDR2 is SASEGT in the germline V gene. There are 13 residues in the CDR3. CDR3 coding DNA: TGTGCCAGCAGCCCTACAGGGGTACCGGGCTACACCTTC. Amino acid sequence: CASSPTGVPGYTF.

This clone appeared a single time. This chain joins TRBV10-3 and TRBJ2-7, with TRBD2 matching 7 bases. Germline V gives CDR1 ENHRY, CDR2 SYGVKD. The CDR3 extends over 13 amino acids. With 7 bases clipped from V and 0 bases from J, the junction kept 3 bases outside the gene matches. As DNA, the CDR3 is TGTGCCATCACGGCGGGGGACTCCTACGAGCAGTACTTC. Its protein is CAITAGDSYEQYF.

The gene calls are TRBV29-1 and TRBJ2-2; 8 bases are shared with TRBD2. The CDR3 spans 13 residues. Germline V gene data show CDR1 as SQVTM and CDR2 as ANQGSEA. Germline trimming cut 6 bases from V and 6 bases from J; bases unmatched to any gene: 6. CDR3 residues: CSVAAGGSGELFF. In nucleotides, the CDR3 is TGCAGCGTGGCCGCGGGGGGCTCCGGGGAGCTGTTTTTT.

The rearrangement links TRBV2 to TRBJ2-1; 14 bases fit TRBD2. This CDR3 region has 13 residues. J was trimmed by 8 bases and V by 9 bases; bases with no gene match: 3. Germline V CDR1 and CDR2: SNHLY, FYNNEI. The CDR3 DNA reads TGTGCCAGGGGGACTAGCGGGGGCTATGAGCAGTTCTTC. Translating it yields CARGTSGGYEQFF.